The rows below give T cell receptor beta chains drawn from one sample of a study of shared clonotypes between healthy human individuals. Produced via immunoSEQ multiplex PCR; TCRdb's table is partial and in-frame only. The sample comprises approximately 590,000 clones, 95% to 96% of which are singletons, and over 0.09% rests with the top ten. Sequencing input: naive CD8+ T cells sorted from blood. The source is a woman in her 30s in good health. Both conserved end residues are part of each CDR3. D genes are given only for firm matches.

-	TRBV4-2	TRBJ2-7	CASSDDSYEQYF	TGTGCCAGCAGCGACGACAGTTACGAGCAGTACTTC
-	TRBV10-1	TRBJ2-1	CASSESGLVNEQFF	TGCGCCAGCAGTGAGTCAGGGCTAGTTAATGAGCAGTTCTTC
TRBD2	TRBV7-8	TRBJ2-1	CASSFLSSGSSHEQFF	TGTGCCAGCAGCTTCCTTTCTAGCGGGAGTAGCCATGAGCAGTTCTTC
-	TRBV5-1	TRBJ2-1	CASSGTSYNEQFF	TGCGCCAGCAGCGGGACATCTTACAATGAGCAGTTCTTC
TRBD2	TRBV7-8	TRBJ2-7	CASSDGLAGYEQYF	TGTGCCAGCAGCGACGGACTAGCGGGTTACGAGCAGTACTTC
TRBD2	TRBV2	TRBJ2-2	CASGGLAGATGELFF	TGTGCCAGCGGGGGACTAGCGGGAGCAACCGGGGAGCTGTTTTTT
TRBD1	TRBV7-9	TRBJ2-1	CASSLVQGAIDEQFF	TGTGCCAGCAGCTTAGTCCAGGGGGCGATCGATGAGCAGTTCTTC
TRBD2	TRBV27	TRBJ2-7	CASTSLAGDSYEQYF	TGTGCCAGCACCTCGCTAGCGGGAGACTCCTACGAGCAGTACTTC
-	TRBV15	TRBJ2-5	CATSRGGSYETQYF	TGTGCCACCAGCAGAGGGGGTTCATATGAGACCCAGTACTTC
TRBD2	TRBV18	TRBJ2-7	CASSLTGLSSEQYF	TGTGCCAGCTCACTAACGGGACTATCCTCCGAGCAGTACTTC
-	TRBV5-6	TRBJ1-1	CASSLGRNTEAFF	TGTGCCAGCAGCCTGGGGAGGAACACTGAAGCTTTCTTT